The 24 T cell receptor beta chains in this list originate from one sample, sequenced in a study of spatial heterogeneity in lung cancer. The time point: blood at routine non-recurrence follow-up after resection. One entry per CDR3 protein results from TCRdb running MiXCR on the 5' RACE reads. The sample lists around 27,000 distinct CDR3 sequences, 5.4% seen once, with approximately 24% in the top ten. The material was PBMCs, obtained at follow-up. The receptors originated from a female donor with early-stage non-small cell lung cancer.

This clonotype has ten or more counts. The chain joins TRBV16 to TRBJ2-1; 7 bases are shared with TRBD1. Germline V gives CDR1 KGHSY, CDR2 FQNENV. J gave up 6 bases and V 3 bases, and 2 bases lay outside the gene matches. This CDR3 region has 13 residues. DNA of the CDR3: TGTGCCAGCAGCCAGAACAGGGGCAATGAGCAGTTCTTC. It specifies CASSQNRGNEQFF.

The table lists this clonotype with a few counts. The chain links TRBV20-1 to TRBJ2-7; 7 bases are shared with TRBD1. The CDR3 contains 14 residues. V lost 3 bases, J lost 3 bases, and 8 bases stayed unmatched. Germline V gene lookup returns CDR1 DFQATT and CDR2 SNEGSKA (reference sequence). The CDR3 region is CSARSTDRIYEQYF. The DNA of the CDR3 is TGCAGTGCTAGGTCTACGGACAGGATCTACGAGCAGTACTTC.

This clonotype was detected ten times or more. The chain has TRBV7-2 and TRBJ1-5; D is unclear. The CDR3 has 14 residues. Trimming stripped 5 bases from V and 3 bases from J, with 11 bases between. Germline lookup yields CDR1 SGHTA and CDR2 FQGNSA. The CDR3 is CASSPGPHNQPQHF. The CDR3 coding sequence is TGTGCCAGCAGCCCCGGGCCCCACAATCAGCCCCAGCATTTT.

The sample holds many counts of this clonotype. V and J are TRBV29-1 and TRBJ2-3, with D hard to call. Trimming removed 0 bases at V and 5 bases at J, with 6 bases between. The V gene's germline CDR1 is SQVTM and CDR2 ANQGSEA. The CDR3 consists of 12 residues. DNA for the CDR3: TGCAGCGTTGAAGATCGTGGAGATACGCAGTATTTT. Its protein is CSVEDRGDTQYF.

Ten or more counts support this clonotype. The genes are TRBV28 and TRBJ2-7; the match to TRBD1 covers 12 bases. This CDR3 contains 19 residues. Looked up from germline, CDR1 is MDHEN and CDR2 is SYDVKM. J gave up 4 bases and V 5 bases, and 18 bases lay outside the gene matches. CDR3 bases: TGTGCCAGCAGTCCTTCCCCTGGGACAGGGGGCACTTTCGGGTACGAGCAGTACTTC. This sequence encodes CASSPSPGTGGTFGYEQYF.

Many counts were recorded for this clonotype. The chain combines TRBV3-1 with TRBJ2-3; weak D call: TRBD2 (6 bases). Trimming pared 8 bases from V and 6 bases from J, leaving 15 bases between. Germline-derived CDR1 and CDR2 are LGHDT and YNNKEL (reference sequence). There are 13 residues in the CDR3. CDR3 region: CASGLRGSDTQYF. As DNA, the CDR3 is TGTGCCAGCGGACTACGCGGGTCCGATACGCAGTATTTT.

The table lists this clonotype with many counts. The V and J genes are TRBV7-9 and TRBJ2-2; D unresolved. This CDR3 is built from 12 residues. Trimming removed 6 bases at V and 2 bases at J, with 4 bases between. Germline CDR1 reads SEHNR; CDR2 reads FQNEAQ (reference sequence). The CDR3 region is CASRKNTGELFF. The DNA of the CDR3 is TGTGCCAGCAGGAAAAACACCGGGGAGCTGTTTTTT.

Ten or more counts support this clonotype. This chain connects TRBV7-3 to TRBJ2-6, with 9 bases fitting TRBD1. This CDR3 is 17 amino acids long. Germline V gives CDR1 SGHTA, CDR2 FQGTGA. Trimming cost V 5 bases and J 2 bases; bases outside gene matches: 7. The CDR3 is CASSPGQGRAGANVLTF. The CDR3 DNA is TGTGCCAGCAGCCCCGGACAGGGGAGGGCTGGGGCCAACGTCCTGACTTTC.

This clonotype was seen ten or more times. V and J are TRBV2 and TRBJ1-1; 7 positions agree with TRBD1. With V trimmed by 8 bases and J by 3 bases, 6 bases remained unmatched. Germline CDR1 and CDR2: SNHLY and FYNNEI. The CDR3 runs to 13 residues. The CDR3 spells CASGTEEDTEAFF. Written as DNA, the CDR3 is TGTGCCAGCGGGACAGAAGAGGACACTGAAGCTTTCTTT.

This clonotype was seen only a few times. In nucleotides, the CDR3 is TGTGCCATCAGCTCACAGGTGGGGACGACTGAAGCTTTCTTT. The encoded protein is CAISSQVGTTEAFF. The chain employs TRBV10-3 and TRBJ1-1; D might be TRBD1 (5 bases). The germline V gene has CDR1 ENHRY and CDR2 SYGVKD. V was clipped by 6 bases and J by 5 bases, with 16 bases between them. The CDR3 length is 14 residues.

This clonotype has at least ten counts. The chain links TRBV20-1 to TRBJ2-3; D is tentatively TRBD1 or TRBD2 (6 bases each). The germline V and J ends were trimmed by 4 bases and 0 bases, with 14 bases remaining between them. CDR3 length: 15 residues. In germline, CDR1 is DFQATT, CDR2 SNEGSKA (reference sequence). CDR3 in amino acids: CSAKGGSGSTDTQYF. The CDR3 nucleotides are TGCAGTGCTAAAGGGGGAAGCGGGAGCACAGATACGCAGTATTTT.

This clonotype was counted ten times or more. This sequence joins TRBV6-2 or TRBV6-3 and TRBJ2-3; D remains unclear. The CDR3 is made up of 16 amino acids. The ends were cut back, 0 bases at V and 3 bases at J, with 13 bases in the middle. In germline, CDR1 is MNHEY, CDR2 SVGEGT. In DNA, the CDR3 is TGTGCCAGCAGTTACTCTCTTAGGAGCTTGACAGATACGCAGTATTTT. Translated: CASSYSLRSLTDTQYF.

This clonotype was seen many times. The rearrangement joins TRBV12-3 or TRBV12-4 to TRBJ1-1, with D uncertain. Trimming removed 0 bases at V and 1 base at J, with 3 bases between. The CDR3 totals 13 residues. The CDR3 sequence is CASSLAQNTEAFF. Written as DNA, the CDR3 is TGTGCCAGCAGTTTAGCTCAGAACACTGAAGCTTTCTTT.

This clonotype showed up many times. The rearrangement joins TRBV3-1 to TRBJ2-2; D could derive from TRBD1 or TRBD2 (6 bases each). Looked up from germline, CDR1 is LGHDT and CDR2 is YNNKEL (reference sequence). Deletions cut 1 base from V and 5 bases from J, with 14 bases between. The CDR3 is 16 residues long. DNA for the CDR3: TGTGCCAGCAGCCAAGGAGCTGGAGGGGGAACCGGGGAGCTGTTTTTT. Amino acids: CASSQGAGGGTGELFF. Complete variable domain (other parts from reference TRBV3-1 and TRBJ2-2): DTAVSQTPKYLVTQMGNDKSIKCEQNLGHDTMYWYKQDSKKFLKIMFSYNNKELIINETVPNRFSPKSPDKAHLNLHINSLELGDSAVYFCASSQGAGGGTGELFFGEGSRLTVL.

As DNA, the CDR3 is TGTGCCAGCTGCCGACTAGCGGGGGTGGCCTACAATGAGCAGTTCTTC. Translation gives CASCRLAGVAYNEQFF. The V gene is TRBV12-3 or TRBV12-4, the J gene TRBJ2-1; 12 bases line up with TRBD2. Unmatched junction bases numbered 7, after V lost 8 bases and J lost 2 bases. The CDR3 runs to 16 residues.

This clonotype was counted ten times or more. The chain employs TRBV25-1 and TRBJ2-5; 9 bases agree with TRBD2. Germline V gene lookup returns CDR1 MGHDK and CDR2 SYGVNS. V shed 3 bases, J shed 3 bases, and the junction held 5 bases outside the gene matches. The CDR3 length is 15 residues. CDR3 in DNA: TGTGCCAGCAGTGATCCCGGCGGGGGGGAAGAGACCCAGTACTTC. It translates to CASSDPGGGEETQYF. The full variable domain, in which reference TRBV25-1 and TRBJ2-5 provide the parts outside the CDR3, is EADIYQTPRYLVIGTGKKITLECSQTMGHDKMYWYQQDPGMELHLIHYSYGVNSTEKGDLSSESTVSRIRTEHFPLTLESARPSHTSQYLCASSDPGGGEETQYFGPGTRLLVL.

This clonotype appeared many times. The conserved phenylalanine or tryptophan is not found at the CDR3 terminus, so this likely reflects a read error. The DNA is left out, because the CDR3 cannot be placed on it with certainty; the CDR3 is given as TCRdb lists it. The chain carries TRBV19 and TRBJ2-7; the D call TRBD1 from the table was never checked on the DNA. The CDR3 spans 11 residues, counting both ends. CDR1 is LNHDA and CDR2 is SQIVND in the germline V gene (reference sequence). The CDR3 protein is CASSKQGASIS.

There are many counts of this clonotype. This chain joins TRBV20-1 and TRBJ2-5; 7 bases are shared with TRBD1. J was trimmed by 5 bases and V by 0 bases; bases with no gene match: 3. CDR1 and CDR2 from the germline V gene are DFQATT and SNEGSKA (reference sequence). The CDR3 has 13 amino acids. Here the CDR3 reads CSARDPRGETQYF. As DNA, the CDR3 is TGCAGTGCTAGAGATCCCAGGGGGGAGACCCAGTACTTC.

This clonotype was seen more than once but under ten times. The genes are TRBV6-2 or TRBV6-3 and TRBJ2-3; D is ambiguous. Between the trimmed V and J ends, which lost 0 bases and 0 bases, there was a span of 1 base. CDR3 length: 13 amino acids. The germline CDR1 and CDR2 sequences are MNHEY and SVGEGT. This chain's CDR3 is CASSYSSTDTQYF. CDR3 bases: TGTGCCAGCAGTTACTCTAGCACAGATACGCAGTATTTT.

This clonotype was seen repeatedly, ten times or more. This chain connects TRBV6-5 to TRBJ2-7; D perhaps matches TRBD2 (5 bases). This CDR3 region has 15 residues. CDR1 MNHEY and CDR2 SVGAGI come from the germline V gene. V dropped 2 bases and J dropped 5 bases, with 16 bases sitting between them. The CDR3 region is CASSYMRLTSNEQYF. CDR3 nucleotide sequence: TGTGCCAGCAGTTACATGCGACTAACGTCCAACGAGCAGTACTTC.

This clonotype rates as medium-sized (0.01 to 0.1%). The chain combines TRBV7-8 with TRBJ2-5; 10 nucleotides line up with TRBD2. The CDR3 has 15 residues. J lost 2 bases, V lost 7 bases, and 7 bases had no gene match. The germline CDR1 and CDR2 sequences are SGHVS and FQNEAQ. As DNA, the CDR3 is TGTGCCAGCACCGAATTAGCGGGAGGTCAAGAGACCCAGTACTTC. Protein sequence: CASTELAGGQETQYF. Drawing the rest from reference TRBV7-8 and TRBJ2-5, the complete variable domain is GAGVSQSPRYKVAKRGQDVALRCDPISGHVSLFWYQQALGQGPEFLTYFQNEAQLDKSGLPSDRFFAERPEGSVSTLKIQRTQQEDSAVYLCASTELAGGQETQYFGPGTRLLVL.

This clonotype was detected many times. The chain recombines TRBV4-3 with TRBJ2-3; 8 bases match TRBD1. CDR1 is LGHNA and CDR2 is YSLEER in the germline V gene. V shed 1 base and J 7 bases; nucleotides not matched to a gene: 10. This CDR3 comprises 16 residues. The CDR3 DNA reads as TGCGCCAGCAGCCAAGTCTCAGGGGGCGACTCTTATACGCAGTATTTT. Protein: CASSQVSGGDSYTQYF.

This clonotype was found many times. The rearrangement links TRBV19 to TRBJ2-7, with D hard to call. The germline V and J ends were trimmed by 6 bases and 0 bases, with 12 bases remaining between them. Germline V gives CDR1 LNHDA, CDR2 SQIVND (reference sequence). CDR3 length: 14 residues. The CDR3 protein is CASSQMKSSYEQYF. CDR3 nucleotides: TGTGCCAGTAGCCAAATGAAGAGCTCCTACGAGCAGTACTTC.

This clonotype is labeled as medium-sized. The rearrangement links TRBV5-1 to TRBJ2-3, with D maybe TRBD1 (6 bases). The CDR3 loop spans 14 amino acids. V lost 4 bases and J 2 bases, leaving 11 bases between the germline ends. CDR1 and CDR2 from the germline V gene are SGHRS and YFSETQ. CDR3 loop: CASSPGQTTDTQYF. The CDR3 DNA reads TGCGCCAGCAGCCCGGGACAAACCACAGATACGCAGTATTTT.